This T cell receptor (beta chain) was identified during a study of cytomegalovirus exposure and HLA in healthy donors. Study-level points and caveats: TCR beta V segments were, for the most part, productive about 87% or about 30% of the time in an earlier analysis. TCR beta V- and J-gene trimming was later associated with a missense DCLRE1C variant. Reported performance of the classifier showed diagnosis of cytomegalovirus status with high specificity and sensitivity.

Germline CDR1 is MDHEN and CDR2 is SYDVKM. This CDR3 region has 13 residues. V shed 6 bases, J shed 4 bases, and the junction held 4 bases outside the gene matches. Regarding this clone: Antigen specificity is unknown.

PCR was performed using 60 Vbeta and 13 Jbeta primers. The protocol was immunoSEQ multiplex PCR, while the TCRdb copy is restricted to in-frame clones and leaves out a portion. The sample lists roughly 200,000 clones, over 70% occurring once. Healthy donors of bone marrow made up the group. Material: PBMCs. The chain links TRBV28 to TRBJ2-7; 9 bases are shared with TRBD1. The TCR was taken from a boy aged 2 to 10 in good health and CMV-seronegative. The CDR3 DNA is TGTGCCAGCAGAACAGGGGGCCAGTACGAGCAGTACTTC. It translates to CASRTGGQYEQYF.